This TCR beta chain emerged from a study of blood T cells in healthy people across ages. V shed 1 base and J shed 0 bases, with 12 bases lying between them. The CDR3 consists of 15 residues. Germline loops: CDR1 DFQATT, CDR2 SNEGSKA (reference sequence). The use of a sample-barcoded 5' primer and a J-beta primer mix characterized a second PCR of roughly 6 to 11 cycles. MiXCR was run by TCRdb on the 5' RACE reads, yielding one entry per CDR3 protein. The sample yields some 800,000 distinct CDR3 sequences, about 42% seen once. Source material: blood. The rearrangement links TRBV20-1 to TRBJ2-5; TRBD1 is a possible D gene (6 bases). The sequence was collected from a man aged 55 to 70 in good health. The CDR3 here is CSARGRTENQETQYF. Written as DNA, the CDR3 is TGCAGTGCTAGAGGTCGGACAGAGAACCAAGAGACCCAGTACTTC.